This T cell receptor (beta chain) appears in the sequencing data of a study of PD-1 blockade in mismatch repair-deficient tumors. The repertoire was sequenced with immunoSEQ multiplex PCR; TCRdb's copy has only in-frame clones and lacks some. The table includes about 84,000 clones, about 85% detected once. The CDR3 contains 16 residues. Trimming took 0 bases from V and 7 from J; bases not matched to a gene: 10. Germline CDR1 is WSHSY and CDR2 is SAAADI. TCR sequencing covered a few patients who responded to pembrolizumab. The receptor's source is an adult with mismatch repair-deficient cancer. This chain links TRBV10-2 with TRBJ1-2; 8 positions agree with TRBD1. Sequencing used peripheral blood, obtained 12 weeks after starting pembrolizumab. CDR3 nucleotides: TGCGCCAGCAGTGAGTCGCGGGACAGGTCTTTTAGTGGCTACACCTTC. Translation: CASSESRDRSFSGYTF.